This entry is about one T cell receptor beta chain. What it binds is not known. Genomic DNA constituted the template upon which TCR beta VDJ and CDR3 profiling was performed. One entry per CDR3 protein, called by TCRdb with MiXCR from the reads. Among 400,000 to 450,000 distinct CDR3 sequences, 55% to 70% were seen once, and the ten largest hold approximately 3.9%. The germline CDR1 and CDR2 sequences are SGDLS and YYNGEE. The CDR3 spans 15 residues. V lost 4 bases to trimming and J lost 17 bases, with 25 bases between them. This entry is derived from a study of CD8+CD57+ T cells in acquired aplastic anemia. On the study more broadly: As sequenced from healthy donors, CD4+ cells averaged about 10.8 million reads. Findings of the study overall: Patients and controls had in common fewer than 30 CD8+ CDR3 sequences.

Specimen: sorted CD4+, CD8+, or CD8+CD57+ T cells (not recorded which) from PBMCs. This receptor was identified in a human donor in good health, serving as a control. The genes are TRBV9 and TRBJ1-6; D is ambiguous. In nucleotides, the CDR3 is TGTGCCAGCAGCTCCTGGCCGGCTTCACCCCTCCACTTCCACTTT. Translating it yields CASSSWPASPLHFHF.